Reported below is one T cell receptor (beta chain). Its cognate antigen has yet to be identified. No qualities accompany the bases; no much larger clone lies one base away. The sample is drawn from a study of T-cell reconstitution after alpha-beta-depleted transplantation in children (TCRdb year 2016). As for the study more broadly: T-cell immune reconstitution after TCRalphabeta/CD19-depleted allogeneic hematopoietic cell transplantation in children was quantitatively tracked in the study by means of TCR repertoire profiling.

To prepare the library, PCR was applied. TCRdb names Illumina HiSeq 2500 as the instrument used. TCR library preparation used molecular barcoding, with unique molecular identifiers applied to normalize quantification of the TCRbeta repertoire. TCRdb reran the public reads through fastp at Q25 and MiXCR, keeping productive beta chains. Every CDR3 protein is listed once, alongside the most common genes and DNA of its rows. The sample yields about 400,000 distinct CDR3 sequences; around 21% were counted once. Over 3.5% of the sample lies in the top ten. This clonotype originated in a human donor who donated a stem cell graft to a child with acute myeloid leukemia. The sequencing here drew on PBMCs from the stem cell graft donor, taken from the stem cell graft.

The CDR3 reads CSASLTSGSEQYF. The nucleotides are TGCAGTGCTAGTCTCACTAGCGGGAGCGAGCAGTACTTC. Recombination connected TRBV20-1 to TRBJ2-7, and 11 junctional nucleotides match TRBD2. Including cysteine and phenylalanine, the CDR3 has 13 amino acids. Here the CDR3 DNA is all that survives: 39 bases in frame from base 1. Via the germline V gene (reference sequence), CDR1 is DFQATT and CDR2 SNEGSKA. Trimming accounts for 3 bases at V and 6 bases at J, while the number of junction bases matched to no gene is 4.